The T cell receptor beta chain under discussion was sequenced for a study of PD-1 blockade in classical Hodgkin lymphoma. Note on this clone: Antigen specificity is unknown.

Time point: cycle 4 day 1 (C4D1), after 6 weeks of nivolumab. Every patient had relapsed following autologous stem cell transplantation, and cohorts differed in brentuximab vedotin exposure. Germline V lookup: CDR1 SGDLS, CDR2 YYNGEE. Germline trimming cut 4 bases from V and 6 bases from J; bases unmatched to any gene: 5. The CDR3 is 15 amino acids. Points from the study as a whole: Whoever responded completely had baseline diversity much like that seen in newly diagnosed patients. Patients excluded were those beginning nivolumab under 1 year after ASCT. Reported baseline diversity: healthy donors highest, relapsed/refractory patients lowest.

Data came from immunoSEQ multiplex PCR; TCRdb stores just in-frame clones and leaves some out. Of roughly 41,000 clones detected, around 69% appear once; the ten largest clones hold over 2.5%. The source of this sequence is a human donor with classical Hodgkin lymphoma. The specimen comprised peripheral blood mononuclear cells (PBMCs), sampled before the fourth cycle of nivolumab. The rearrangement uses TRBV9 and TRBJ2-1, with 12 nucleotides matching TRBD1. CDR3 sequence: CASSNRDRGLNEQFF. In DNA, the CDR3 is TGTGCCAGCAGCAACCGGGACAGGGGGCTCAATGAGCAGTTCTTC.